This T cell receptor (beta chain) was documented in a study of T-cell memory formation after mild COVID-19. As for the study in general: Largely donor-specific sequence clusters came from two donors. Study-wide findings and caveats: Second-wave clones peaking on day 37 lacked confirmed SARS-CoV-2 specificity. The main location of contracting CD4+ clones was CM and EM, and that of contracting CD8+ clones was EMRA.

Libraries for TCRalpha and TCRbeta carried sample barcodes and unique molecular identifiers via 5'RACE. TCRdb recomputed calls from the 5' RACE reads with MiXCR, one row per CDR3 protein. The sample carries tens of thousands of distinct CDR3 sequences, around a quarter recorded once. The CDR3 length is 15 residues. Germline-derived CDR1 and CDR2 are LGHNA and YSLEER. Losses at the gene ends were 0 bases for V and 1 base for J; bases not matched to a gene: 0. This clonotype counts as medium-sized. The antigen is undetermined. The source is a man between 18 and 29 years old who had mild COVID-19 (a few samples of this study predate the infection). Cell type and time point are not known. The chain employs TRBV4-3 and TRBJ2-5; 9 positions agree with TRBD2. The sequencing sample was made of PBMCs or a T cell subset sorted from them (not recorded which). The CDR3 sequence: CASSQERGGQETQYF. The CDR3 nucleotides are TGCGCCAGCAGCCAAGAGCGGGGGGGCCAAGAGACCCAGTACTTC.